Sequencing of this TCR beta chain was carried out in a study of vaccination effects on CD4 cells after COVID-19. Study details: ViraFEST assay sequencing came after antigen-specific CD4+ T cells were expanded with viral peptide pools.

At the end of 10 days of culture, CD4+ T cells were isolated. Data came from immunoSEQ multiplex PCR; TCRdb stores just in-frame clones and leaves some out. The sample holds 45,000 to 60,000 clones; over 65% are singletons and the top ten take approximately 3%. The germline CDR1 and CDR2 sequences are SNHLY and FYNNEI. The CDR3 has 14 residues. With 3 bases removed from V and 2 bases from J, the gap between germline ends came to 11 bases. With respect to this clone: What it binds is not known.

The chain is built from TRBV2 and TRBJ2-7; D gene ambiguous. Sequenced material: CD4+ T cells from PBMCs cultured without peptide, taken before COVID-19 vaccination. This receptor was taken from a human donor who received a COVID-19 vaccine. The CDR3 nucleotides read TGTGCCAGCAGTGATCGGAACCCAACCTACGAGCAGTACGTC. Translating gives CASSDRNPTYEQYV.